The clone carrying this T cell receptor (beta chain) was seen a handful of times. CDR3 length equals 16 residues. Germline CDR1 and CDR2: SNHLY and FYNNEI. The V gene end was trimmed by 5 bases and the J gene end by 1 base; junction bases not matched to a gene: 3. Per the original data handling: Using reference gene primer amplification, nucleated cell counts were estimated. TCRdb keeps only in-frame clones here, not all; method: immunoSEQ multiplex PCR. V and J calls and clone size follow that table, whereas D and trimming were derived from the DNA. The table includes roughly 120,000 clones, 65% to 80% detected once. This record comes from a study of blood T cell repertoires in COVID-19.

The rearrangement links TRBV2 to TRBJ2-5, with TRBD2 identical over 14 bases. The sequence derives from a middle-aged man with acute or convalescent COVID-19. Material: peripheral blood. The CDR3 region has the DNA TGTGCCAGCAGTAGGACTAGCGGGAGGTCCCAAGAGACCCAGTACTTC. As protein: CASSRTSGRSQETQYF.